This T cell receptor (beta chain) was profiled in a study of spatial heterogeneity in lung cancer. Study details: The mean occurrence of each unique TCR and UMI combination in raw reads exceeded 9.5.

In germline, CDR1 is SGHRS, CDR2 YFSETQ. This CDR3 has 15 amino acids. Trimming took off 3 bases at V and 0 bases at J, with 10 bases between the two ends. The time point here: sample taken at primary tumor resection. Unsorted samples of tumor, nontumor lung or frozen PBMC had their whole RNA sequenced. General observations from the study: TCRs found ubiquitously expanded in tumor appeared in blood more at resection than at follow-up.

TCRdb independently ran MiXCR on the 5' RACE reads; one entry per CDR3 protein. The data contain under 100,000 distinct CDR3 sequences, around 10% of them singletons. This clonotype was counted at least ten times. The antigen remains unidentified. The source of this sequence is a male donor with early-stage non-small cell lung cancer. The V and J genes are TRBV5-1 and TRBJ2-1; D gene ambiguous. The input for sequencing was PBMCs, taken at surgery. This chain's CDR3 is CASSWSASSYNEQFF. CDR3 nucleotides: TGCGCCAGCAGCTGGAGCGCTAGCTCCTACAATGAGCAGTTCTTC.